This T cell receptor (beta chain) was observed in a study of blood T cell repertoires in COVID-19. This CDR3 has 15 residues. Germline CDR1 and CDR2: MGHRA and YSYEKL. The germline V and J ends were trimmed by 2 bases and 9 bases, with 20 bases remaining between them. Original analysis: The assay estimated nucleated cells by amplifying reference gene primers. Data came from immunoSEQ multiplex PCR; TCRdb stores just in-frame clones and leaves some out. V and J calls and clone size are given by that table; D and trimming were obtained from the DNA. In the table there are some 62,000 clones, about 88% of which are singletons.

The V gene is TRBV4-1, the J gene TRBJ2-7; D gene unclear. The specimen was peripheral blood. The sequence was obtained from a human donor in a cohort sampled during active COVID-19. The CDR3 is CASSQSLAAPVGQYF. CDR3 DNA: TGCGCCAGCAGCCAATCATTGGCGGCCCCGGTTGGGCAGTACTTC.